The source of this TCR beta chain is a study of cytotoxic CD8 clonotypes in ibrutinib-treated CLL. At the level of the study: In all, roughly twelve patients were relapsed/refractory, approximately 16 were treatment-naive and roughly 18 were IGHV unmutated. Mean yields were roughly 250,000 productive templates and roughly 94,000 productive rearrangements per sample.

Genomic DNA (around 2 micrograms) was obtained from cryopreserved PBMCs for construction of TCR beta libraries. Study-level results: Age-matched healthy donor levels were exceeded by baseline clonality, which tracked circulating CD8+ T-cell counts.

The assay was immunoSEQ multiplex PCR, and TCRdb's table has in-frame clones only and misses some. The sample consists of roughly 180,000 clones, roughly 80% of them appearing once. The germline gives CDR1 SGHRS, CDR2 YFSETQ. V gave up 2 bases and J gave up 1 base, with 9 bases separating them. The CDR3 extends over 14 amino acids. Note on this clone: Its antigen is still unknown.

Specimen: PBMCs, collected after 24 months of ibrutinib treatment. This chain joins TRBV5-1 and TRBJ1-1; D unresolved. This TCR was sampled from a human donor with chronic lymphocytic leukemia. CDR3 residues: CASSLIYRNTEAFF. The CDR3, as DNA: TGCGCCAGCAGCTTAATCTACAGGAACACTGAAGCTTTCTTT.